Below are 13 T cell receptor beta chains sequenced from a single sample in a study of breast tumors, draining lymph nodes, adjacent tissues. TCRdb itself ran the multiplex PCR reads through MiXCR, one entry per CDR3 protein. The data hold tens of thousands of distinct CDR3 sequences, with more than 20% observed a single time. Sequencing used breast tumor tissue. The receptors were gathered from a female donor with breast cancer. Some clones in this sample may be carry-over from other donors' samples.

Ten or more counts support this clonotype. The chain carries TRBV2 and TRBJ1-5; TRBD1 might be the D (5 bases). The germline V gene has CDR1 SNHLY and CDR2 FYNNEI. Between the trimmed V and J ends, which lost 3 bases and 6 bases, there was a span of 15 bases. The length of the CDR3 is 15 residues. The CDR3 coding sequence is TGTGCCAGCAGTGATGGGGCAGGGCAAGGTCAGCCCCAGCATTTT. Its protein is CASSDGAGQGQPQHF.

V is TRBV5-6 and J is TRBJ1-1, with D perhaps TRBD1 (5 bases). V dropped 5 bases and J dropped 1 base, with 15 bases sitting between them. Germline V gene lookup returns CDR1 SGHDT and CDR2 YYEEEE. This CDR3 has 15 amino acids. DNA of the CDR3: TGTGCCAGCAGTGACCGAGGGGCTGGGAACACTGAAGCTTTCTTT. Its protein is CASSDRGAGNTEAFF.

This clonotype has a count of ten or more. The J gene is TRBJ2-7, the V gene TRBV9; no definite D call. This CDR3 spans 15 amino acids. Deletions cut 4 bases from V and 2 bases from J, with 16 bases between. In germline, CDR1 is SGDLS, CDR2 YYNGEE. The CDR3 region has the DNA TGTGCCAGCAGCCCCCAACCGGGTTCAACCTACGAGCAGTACTTC. Translated, it gives CASSPQPGSTYEQYF.

Ten or more counts support this clonotype. The chain links TRBV18 to TRBJ2-7, with D unresolved. Trimming took off 0 bases at V and 6 bases at J, with 12 bases between the two ends. Germline V gives CDR1 KGHSH, CDR2 LQKENI. This CDR3 has 14 residues. The CDR3 bases are TGTGCCAGCTCACCACCTTCACGAGCGAGCGAGCAGTACTTC. It translates to CASSPPSRASEQYF.

This clonotype has ten or more counts. The chain recombines TRBV7-3 with TRBJ2-1; TRBD1 matches 10 bases. With V trimmed by 0 bases and J by 8 bases, 4 bases remained unmatched. The length of the CDR3 is 15 residues. Per germline, CDR1 SGHTA and CDR2 FQGTGA. Written as DNA, the CDR3 is TGTGCCAGCAGCTTAACCGGACAGGGGGGCCATGAGCAGTTCTTC. This gives the protein CASSLTGQGGHEQFF. Supplemented by reference TRBV7-3 and TRBJ2-1, the full variable domain reads GAGVSQTPSNKVTEKGKYVELRCDPISGHTALYWYRQSLGQGPEFLIYFQGTGAADDSGLPNDRFFAVRPEGSVSTLKIQRTERGDSAVYLCASSLTGQGGHEQFFGPGTRLTVL.

This clonotype appeared many times. The chain is built from TRBV7-9 and TRBJ2-2, with a weak D call TRBD2 (7 bases). Trimming stripped 9 bases from V and 0 bases from J, with 11 bases between. Germline lookup yields CDR1 SEHNR and CDR2 FQNEAQ (reference sequence). The CDR3 has 14 residues. The CDR3 DNA follows: TGTGCCAGTAACGGGGGGCCGAACACCGGGGAGCTGTTTTTT. Amino acid sequence: CASNGGPNTGELFF.

With respect to this clonotype: Possible read error: a much larger clone is one base away. This chain connects TRBV20-1 to TRBJ2-3; D may be TRBD2 (6 bases). Germline V gene data show CDR1 as DFQATT and CDR2 as SNEGSKA (reference sequence). Deletions cut 1 base from V and 8 bases from J, with 16 bases between. The CDR3 has 14 amino acids. CDR3 nucleotides: TGCAGTGCTAGAGTCGTTGTAGCGGTAGGTACGCAGTATTTT. Its translation: CSARVVVAVGTQYF.

Ten or more counts support this clonotype. The chain is built from TRBV6-2 or TRBV6-3 and TRBJ1-2; TRBD1 might be the D (6 bases). V lost 6 bases, J lost 8 bases, and 10 bases lay in between. The CDR3 covers 11 residues. CDR1 and CDR2 (germline): MNHEY, SVGEGT. This CDR3 is CASSRGRGYTF. The CDR3, as DNA: TGTGCCAGCAGCAGGGGAAGAGGCTACACCTTC.

This chain connects TRBV30 to TRBJ1-5; tentative D call: TRBD1 (6 bases). V shed 3 bases and J shed 0 bases, with 21 bases lying between them. This CDR3 is built from 18 residues. CDR1 GTSNPN and CDR2 SVGIG come from the germline V gene (reference sequence). CDR3 in DNA: TGTGCCTGGAGCGCCAGTAGGGGGTTCGGATATAGCAATCAGCCCCAGCATTTT. Its translation is CAWSASRGFGYSNQPQHF.

Remarks on this clonotype: A much larger clone is a single base away; this may be a read error. The chain joins TRBV25-1 to TRBJ2-7; 7 bases fit TRBD1. CDR1 and CDR2 (germline): MGHDK, SYGVNS. The CDR3 runs to 15 residues. The J segment lost 5 bases and the V segment lost 2 bases, leaving 9 bases of the junction unmatched. The CDR3 DNA reads as TGTGCCAGCAGTGAACAGGGACCAAGGGGGCACGAGCAGTACTTC. Amino acids: CASSEQGPRGHEQYF.

In the case of this clonotype: A much larger clone differs from this one at a single base, so this may be a read error. This chain connects TRBV11-3 to TRBJ2-1; D is perhaps TRBD2 (6 bases). Deletions cut 1 base from V and 6 bases from J, with 13 bases between. The CDR3 extends over 15 amino acids. Germline lookup yields CDR1 SGHNT and CDR2 YENEEA. The CDR3 region is CASSLVPGTGNEQFF. In DNA form, the CDR3 reads TGTGCCAGCAGCTTAGTCCCCGGGACTGGCAATGAGCAGTTCTTC.

This clonotype occurred many times. The chain recombines TRBV5-1 with TRBJ1-3; no clear D gene. Germline loops: CDR1 SGHRS, CDR2 YFSETQ. Deletions cut 0 bases from V and 4 bases from J, with 14 bases between. This CDR3 is 16 amino acids long. This chain's CDR3 is CASSLAPLRIGNTIYF. CDR3 sequence (DNA): TGCGCCAGCAGCTTGGCCCCGCTAAGGATCGGAAACACCATATATTTT.

This clonotype turned up a few times. CDR3 DNA: TGTGCCAGCTTCGGGGCCGGGAGTGAAAAACTGTTTTTT. Protein product: CASFGAGSEKLFF. The chain has TRBV3-1 and TRBJ1-4; TRBD1 might be the D (5 bases). CDR3 length: 13 amino acids. CDR1 is LGHDT, CDR2 YNNKEL, per germline (reference sequence). Trimming took off 8 bases at V and 7 bases at J, with 14 bases between the two ends.